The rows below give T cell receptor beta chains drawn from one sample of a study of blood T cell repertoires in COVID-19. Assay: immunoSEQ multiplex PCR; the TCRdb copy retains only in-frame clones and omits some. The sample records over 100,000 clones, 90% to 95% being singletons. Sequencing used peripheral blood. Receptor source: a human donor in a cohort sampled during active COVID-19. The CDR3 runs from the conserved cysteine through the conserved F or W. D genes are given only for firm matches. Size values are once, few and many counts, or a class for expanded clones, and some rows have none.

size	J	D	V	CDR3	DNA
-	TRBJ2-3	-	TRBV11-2	CASSLGLGHRTNPDTQYF	TGTGCCAGCAGCTTAGGGCTGGGACACCGAACAAATCCAGATACGCAGTATTTT
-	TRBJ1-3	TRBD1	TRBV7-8	CASSLVAGDRGNTIYF	TGTGCCAGCAGCTTAGTCGCCGGGGACAGGGGTAACACCATATATTTT
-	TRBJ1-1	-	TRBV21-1	CASTALGLEAFF	TGTGCCAGCACCGCCCTTGGCTTGGAAGCTTTCTTT
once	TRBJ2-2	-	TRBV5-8	CASSLGGGPISNTGELFF	TGTGCCAGCAGCTTAGGCGGGGGCCCAATATCGAACACCGGGGAGCTGTTTTTT
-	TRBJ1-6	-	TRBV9	CASSVLTENSPLHF	TGTGCCAGCAGCGTTTTAACAGAGAATTCACCCCTCCACTTT
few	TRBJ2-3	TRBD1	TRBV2	CASSRRDSRDTQYF	TGTGCCAGCAGCCGTAGGGACAGTAGAGATACGCAGTATTTT
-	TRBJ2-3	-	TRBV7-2	CASSSRVGDTQYF	TGTGCCAGCAGCTCGCGGGTCGGAGATACGCAGTATTTT
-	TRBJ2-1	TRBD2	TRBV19	CASSRGLAGPGNEQFF	TGTGCCAGTAGTAGGGGACTAGCCGGACCGGGGAATGAGCAGTTCTTC
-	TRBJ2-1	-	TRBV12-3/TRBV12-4	CASSRVADEQFF	TGTGCCAGCAGCAGGGTTGCCGATGAGCAGTTCTTC
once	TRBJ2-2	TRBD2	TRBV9	CASSLAGVRTGELFF	TGTGCCAGCAGCTTAGCGGGAGTAAGGACCGGGGAGCTGTTTTTT
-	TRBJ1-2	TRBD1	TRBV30	CAWTPGTDYGYTF	TGTGCCTGGACTCCCGGGACAGACTATGGCTACACCTTC
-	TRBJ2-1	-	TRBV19	CASAPLLYNEQFF	TGTGCCAGTGCCCCACTCCTATACAATGAGCAGTTCTTC
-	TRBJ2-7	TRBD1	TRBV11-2	CASSLGTGMGEQYF	TGTGCCAGCAGCTTAGGGACAGGGATGGGCGAGCAGTACTTC
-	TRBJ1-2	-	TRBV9	CASSGQRNGYTF	TGTGCCAGCAGCGGACAGAGAAATGGCTACACCTTC
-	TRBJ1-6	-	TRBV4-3	CASSPQLKGGRNSPLHF	TGCGCCAGCAGCCCCCAGCTTAAGGGGGGGCGGAATTCACCCCTCCACTTT
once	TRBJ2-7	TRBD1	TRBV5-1	CASSLVAGTGGYEQYF	TGCGCCAGCAGCTTGGTTGCCGGGACAGGGGGCTACGAGCAGTACTTC
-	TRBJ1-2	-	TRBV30	CAWIVRGGYTF	TGTGCCTGGATTGTAAGGGGGGGCTACACCTTC
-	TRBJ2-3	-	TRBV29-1	CSVTTKAGTDTQYF	TGCAGCGTCACTACTAAGGCGGGCACAGATACGCAGTATTTT
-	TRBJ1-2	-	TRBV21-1	CASSKARVTTGIF	TGTGCCAGCAGCAAAGCGAGGGTTACTACAGGGATCTTC
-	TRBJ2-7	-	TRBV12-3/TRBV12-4	CASSSGTSYEQYF	TGTGCCAGCAGTTCCGGGACTTCCTACGAGCAGTACTTC
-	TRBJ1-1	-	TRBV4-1	CASSDWETEAFF	TGCGCCAGCAGCGATTGGGAGACTGAAGCTTTCTTT
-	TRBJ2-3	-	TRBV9	CASSVAGTNPGDTQYF	TGTGCCAGCAGCGTAGCAGGGACAAATCCCGGAGATACGCAGTATTTT